This T cell receptor beta chain was profiled in a study of CD8 T cells in ankylosing spondylitis. Study-wide points: A TCR beta motif of eight highly homologous variants appeared characteristic of ankylosing spondylitis blood.

This clonotype was counted a few times. As yet, its antigen is unknown. This CDR3 region has 15 residues. V lost 3 bases and J lost 5; bases outside the gene matches: 8. The germline gives CDR1 SGHTA, CDR2 FQGNSA. TCRdb reprocessed the 5' RACE reads with MiXCR, giving one entry per CDR3 protein. In the table there are 350,000 to 550,000 distinct CDR3 sequences, 25% to 30% of which are singletons. The receptor was isolated from a male donor with ankylosing spondylitis. Sequences were obtained from blood, either unsorted or a sorted T cell fraction (not recorded which). This chain connects TRBV7-2 to TRBJ2-5; 8 nucleotides align to TRBD2. The CDR3 reads CASSFAGTRGETQYF. The CDR3 bases are TGTGCCAGCAGCTTTGCCGGGACTAGGGGCGAGACCCAGTACTTC.